Shown below are 20 T cell receptor beta chains from a single sample sequenced in a study of OX40 agonist ivuxolimab in advanced cancers. Libraries were prepared through the immunoSEQ multiplex PCR assay. TCRdb provides this immuneACCESS table in a form limited to in-frame rearrangements. Some clones are lacking; in checked studies, under half of them reflect an unresolved V gene, and why the rest are absent is not known. Across this sample there are some 100,000 clones, with approximately 90% seen only once. Of the sample, over 1.5% falls within the top ten clones. This sample comprised CD4+ or CD8+ T cells sorted from blood, obtained in a trial of the OX40 agonist ivuxolimab. The receptors were gathered from an adult with an advanced solid tumor such as melanoma, head and neck, liver or kidney cancer.

The chain recombines TRBV6-1 with TRBJ2-5; 8 positions agree with TRBD1. CDR3 length equals 15 residues. Trimming removed 5 bases from V and 1 base from J; junction bases left unmatched: 6. Germline V gene sequence: CDR1 MNHNS, CDR2 SASEGT. Here the CDR3 reads CASSPMGQVQETQYF. The CDR3 DNA follows: TGTGCCAGCAGTCCTATGGGACAGGTCCAAGAGACCCAGTACTTC.

The chain carries TRBV18 and TRBJ2-3; TRBD1 might be the D (6 bases). The CDR3 length is 16 residues. From germline, CDR1 is KGHSH and CDR2 LQKENI. V was cut by 3 bases and J by 1 base, with 14 bases left in between. CDR3 nucleotide sequence: TGTGCCAGCTCACCGACTGCTACAGGGCGCACAGATACGCAGTATTTT. This encodes CASSPTATGRTDTQYF.

This chain joins TRBV7-9 and TRBJ2-7; TRBD2 agrees at 13 bases. The CDR3 has 18 residues. V was clipped by 2 bases and J by 3 bases; unmatched bases: 10. Per germline, CDR1 SEHNR and CDR2 FQNEAQ (reference sequence). The DNA for the CDR3 is TGTGCCAGCAGCTTACCGGGACTAGCGGGGAGTAGGGACTACGAGCAGTACTTC. It specifies CASSLPGLAGSRDYEQYF.

This clone was detected once. The chain's CDR3 is CAWMGIGNEQFF. CDR3 in DNA: TGTGCCTGGATGGGCATTGGGAATGAGCAGTTCTTC. The chain uses TRBV30 and TRBJ2-1; D remains ambiguous. The CDR3 totals 12 residues. Germline V gene sequence: CDR1 GTSNPN, CDR2 SVGIG (reference sequence). The V gene lost 4 bases and the J gene lost 7 bases, with 11 bases spanning the gap. Full variable domain (missing parts from reference TRBV30 and TRBJ2-1): SQTIHQWPATLVQPVGSPLSLECTVEGTSNPNLYWYRQAAGRGLQLLFYSVGIGQISSEVPQNLSASRPQDRQFILSSKKLLLSDSGFYLCAWMGIGNEQFFGPGTRLTVL.

V gene TRBV7-6 combines with J gene TRBJ2-3; no firm D call. The V end was cut by 1 base, the J end by 0 bases, with 5 bases between. This CDR3 contains 14 residues. Germline loops: CDR1 SGHVS, CDR2 FNYEAQ. The CDR3 DNA reads as TGTGCCAGCAGCTTAGGATTTAGCACAGATACGCAGTATTTT. It codes for CASSLGFSTDTQYF. The full variable domain, rest sourced from reference TRBV7-6 and TRBJ2-3, is GAGVSQSPRYKVTKRGQDVALRCDPISGHVSLYWYRQALGQGPEFLTYFNYEAQQDKSGLPNDRFSAERPEGSISTLTIQRTEQRDSAMYRCASSLGFSTDTQYFGPGTRLTVL.

V is TRBV5-1 and J is TRBJ2-2; a possible D gene is TRBD2 (7 bases). V was clipped by 0 bases and J by 2 bases, with 14 bases between them. The CDR3 covers 17 residues. Germline V CDR1 and CDR2: SGHRS, YFSETQ. CDR3 protein: CASSLAPGGGNTGELFF. The CDR3 DNA follows: TGCGCCAGCAGCTTGGCCCCGGGGGGCGGCAACACCGGGGAGCTGTTTTTT.

The chain couples TRBV11-2 to TRBJ1-1; TRBD1 might be the D (5 bases). V was shortened by 3 bases and J by 1 base, with 6 bases between the two germline ends. The CDR3 extends over 13 amino acids. CDR1 is SGHAT, CDR2 FQNNGV, per germline. CDR3 amino acids: CASSLGENTEAFF. The CDR3, as DNA: TGTGCCAGCAGCTTGGGGGAGAACACTGAAGCTTTCTTT.

Of note for this clone: Compared with germline, one end of the junction differs, possibly owing to a read error. CDR3 DNA sequence: TGTGCCGGGAGGGCTCAGCTTGGGACCCAAGAGACCCAGTACTTC. Amino acid sequence: CAGRAQLGTQETQYF. This chain joins TRBV30 and TRBJ2-5; 7 bases are shared with TRBD2. The CDR3 totals 15 residues. Germline lookup yields CDR1 GTSNPN and CDR2 SVGIG (reference sequence).

V usage is TRBV19 and J usage is TRBJ1-3; 7 nucleotides match TRBD1. This CDR3 is 15 amino acids long. Germline loops: CDR1 LNHDA, CDR2 SQIVND (reference sequence). V lost 5 bases and J lost 0; bases outside the gene matches: 4. The CDR3 spells CASSAPGGSGNTIYF. In DNA, the CDR3 is TGTGCCAGTAGTGCACCAGGGGGCTCTGGAAACACCATATATTTT.

The chain combines TRBV13 with TRBJ1-2; 9 bases agree with TRBD1. The CDR3 is 16 residues long. From germline, CDR1 is PRHDT and CDR2 FYEKMQ (reference sequence). J was trimmed by 0 bases and V by 1 base; bases with no gene match: 3. The CDR3 here is CASSLARTGANYGYTF. The DNA for the CDR3 is TGTGCCAGCAGCTTAGCCCGGACAGGGGCTAACTATGGCTACACCTTC. Drawing the rest from reference TRBV13 and TRBJ1-2, the complete variable domain is AAGVIQSPRHLIKEKRETATLKCYPIPRHDTVYWYQQGPGQDPQFLISFYEKMQSDKGSIPDRFSAQQFSDYHSELNMSSLELGDSALYFCASSLARTGANYGYTFGSGTRLTVV.

As DNA, the CDR3 is TGTGCCAGCAGCTCAGGACAGGGGGAAGGAGAGACCCAGTACTTC. Translated, it gives CASSSGQGEGETQYF. The V call is TRBV11-3, the J call TRBJ2-5, with TRBD1 identical over 10 bases. Germline CDR1 reads SGHNT; CDR2 reads YENEEA. The CDR3 totals 15 residues. Trimming removed 4 bases from V and 4 bases from J; junction bases left unmatched: 6.

The rearrangement joins TRBV6-1 to TRBJ1-2, with no clear D. CDR3 length equals 13 residues. Germline V gene data show CDR1 as MNHNS and CDR2 as SASEGT. V was shortened by 0 bases and J by 13 bases, with 15 bases between the two germline ends. In DNA, the CDR3 is TGTGCCAGCAGTGAAGCCGGTGTCTACTCGAGCACCTTC. Protein sequence: CASSEAGVYSSTF.

Concerning this clone itself: Other DNA sequences in the same sample also yield this CDR3. V is TRBV5-1 and J is TRBJ2-1; 7 nucleotides line up with TRBD2. CDR1 SGHRS and CDR2 YFSETQ come from the germline V gene. The CDR3 spans 15 residues. V shed 0 bases, J shed 1 base, and the junction held 1 base outside the gene matches. The CDR3 sequence: CASSLDSGSYNEQFF. The CDR3 coding sequence is TGCGCCAGCAGCTTGGATAGCGGGTCCTACAATGAGCAGTTCTTC.

This chain joins TRBV19 and TRBJ2-7, with 14 bases identical to TRBD2. The CDR3 has 12 amino acids. The J segment lost 7 bases and the V segment lost 9 bases, leaving 2 bases of the junction unmatched. CDR1 LNHDA and CDR2 SQIVND come from the germline V gene (reference sequence). Here the CDR3 DNA reads TGTGCCAGCGGGACTAGCGGGAGTGAGCAGTACTTC. This gives the protein CASGTSGSEQYF. Full variable domain (rest looked up from reference TRBV19 and TRBJ2-7): DGGITQSPKYLFRKEGQNVTLSCEQNLNHDAMYWYRQDPGQGLRLIYYSQIVNDFQKGDIAEGYSVSREKKESFPLTVTSAQKNPTAFYLCASGTSGSEQYFGPGTRLTVT.

The chain links TRBV30 to TRBJ1-2, with 7 bases identical to TRBD1. The CDR3 covers 11 residues. Germline V gene sequence: CDR1 GTSNPN, CDR2 SVGIG (reference sequence). V dropped 7 bases and J dropped 4; count of bases not matched to a gene: 3. The CDR3 sequence is CASDRLYGYTF. The CDR3 DNA sequence: TGTGCCTCGGACAGGCTCTATGGCTACACCTTC.

This clone was observed a handful of times. The chain couples TRBV7-9 to TRBJ2-5; a possible D gene is TRBD1 (5 bases). Trimming took 5 bases from V and 1 from J, leaving 11 bases between them. The CDR3 has 14 amino acids. Germline V gene lookup returns CDR1 SEHNR and CDR2 FQNEAQ (reference sequence). CDR3 in DNA: TGTGCCAGCAGCCCGACGACAGTCCAAGAGACCCAGTACTTC. This translates into CASSPTTVQETQYF. Looking up the rest from reference TRBV7-9 and TRBJ2-5 gives the full variable domain: DTGVSQNPRHKITKRGQNVTFRCDPISEHNRLYWYRQTLGQGPEFLTYFQNEAQLEKSRLLSDRFSAERPKGSFSTLEIQRTEQGDSAMYLCASSPTTVQETQYFGPGTRLLVL.

This chain links TRBV28 with TRBJ1-4; D ambiguous. Trimming removed 3 bases from V and 8 bases from J, with 10 bases in between. The CDR3 sequence is 13 residues long. Germline-derived CDR1 and CDR2 are MDHEN and SYDVKM. The CDR3 bases are TGTGCCAGCAGTTTGGGTTCCCGGGAAAAACTGTTTTTT. This encodes CASSLGSREKLFF.

This sequence joins TRBV28 and TRBJ1-2; D gene ambiguous. Trimming shortened V by 8 bases and J by 4 bases, and 14 bases separated the two germline ends. The CDR3 runs 13 residues. The germline V gene encodes CDR1 MDHEN and CDR2 SYDVKM. CDR3 DNA sequence: TGTGCCAGCGGGAGACCGGGCCGCTATGGCTACACCTTC. This gives the protein CASGRPGRYGYTF.

V gene TRBV27 combines with J gene TRBJ1-1, with D possibly matching TRBD1 (5 bases). V was shortened by 6 bases and J by 1 base, with 12 bases between the two germline ends. Germline loops: CDR1 MNHEY, CDR2 SMNVEV (reference sequence). The CDR3 contains 14 residues. CDR3 residues: CASSQGWKNTEAFF. CDR3 nucleotide sequence: TGTGCCAGCAGCCAGGGTTGGAAGAACACTGAAGCTTTCTTT.

The gene calls are TRBV29-1 and TRBJ2-7; 11 bases agree with TRBD2. The CDR3 spans 13 residues. J lost 9 bases, V lost 6 bases, and 10 bases had no gene match. Germline V lookup: CDR1 SQVTM, CDR2 ANQGSEA. The CDR3 region has the DNA TGCAGCGTCGAGACTAGCGGGGTGTTCGGGCAGTACTTC. Translating it yields CSVETSGVFGQYF.